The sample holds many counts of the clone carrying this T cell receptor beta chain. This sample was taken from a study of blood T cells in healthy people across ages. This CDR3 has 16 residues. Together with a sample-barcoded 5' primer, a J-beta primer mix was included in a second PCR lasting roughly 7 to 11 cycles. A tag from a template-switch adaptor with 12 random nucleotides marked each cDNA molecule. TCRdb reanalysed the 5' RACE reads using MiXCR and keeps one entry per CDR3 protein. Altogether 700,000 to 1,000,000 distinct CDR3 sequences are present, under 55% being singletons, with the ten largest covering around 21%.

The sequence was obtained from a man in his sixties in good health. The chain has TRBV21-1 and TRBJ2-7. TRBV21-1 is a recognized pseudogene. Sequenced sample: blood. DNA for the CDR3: TGTGCCAGCAGCTCCCTTAGGATAGCAATTTTTTACGAGCAGTACTTC. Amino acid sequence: CASSSLRIAIFYEQYF.